These 5 T cell receptor beta chains came from one sample sequenced in a study of identical twins. TCRdb re-derived calls from the 5' RACE reads in MiXCR, one entry per CDR3 protein. Of hundreds of thousands of distinct CDR3 sequences detected, about 9.4% appear once; the ten largest clones hold 0.8% to 1%. Separately, the same data were catalogued under a study of yellow fever vaccine responses in identical twins.

The sequencing input was PBMCs. The receptors derive from a woman between 18 and 29 years old in good health.

This clonotype occurred a few times. The chain has TRBV6-6 and TRBJ2-7; TRBD2 agrees at 7 bases. V lost 6 bases and J lost 6; bases outside the gene matches: 2. This CDR3 is 11 amino acids long. CDR1 and CDR2 (germline): MNHNY, SVGAGI (reference sequence). This CDR3 is CASRAGVEQYF. Here the CDR3 DNA reads TGTGCCAGCAGGGCGGGGGTCGAGCAGTACTTC.

At least ten counts were recorded for this clonotype. The rearrangement joins TRBV6-2 or TRBV6-3 to TRBJ1-1; no clear D. CDR1 and CDR2 from the germline V gene are MNHEY and SVGEGT. Trimming took 7 bases from V and 4 from J, leaving 10 bases between them. This CDR3 is built from 12 residues. DNA of the CDR3: TGTGCCAGCAATGAATGGGGCACTGAAGCTTTCTTT. This sequence encodes CASNEWGTEAFF.

The V and J genes are TRBV7-8 and TRBJ1-1; tentative D call: TRBD1 (6 bases). Looked up from germline, CDR1 is SGHVS and CDR2 is FQNEAQ. The CDR3 loop spans 12 amino acids. The germline V and J ends were trimmed by 10 bases and 6 bases, with 15 bases remaining between them. The DNA for the CDR3 is TGTGCCACCATTACAGGGAGGGCTGAAGCTTTCTTT. Translated: CATITGRAEAFF.

J is TRBJ2-2 and V is TRBV6-2 or TRBV6-3; 12 bases align to TRBD2. The CDR3 runs 15 residues. Germline CDR1 reads MNHEY; CDR2 reads SVGEGT. The J segment lost 11 bases and the V segment lost 0 bases, leaving 4 bases of the junction unmatched. CDR3 DNA sequence: TGTGCCAGCAGTTACTCATTGACTAGCGGGAGAGAGCTGTTTTTT. This codes for CASSYSLTSGRELFF.

This clonotype was observed a few times. The J gene is TRBJ2-3, the V gene TRBV6-1, with TRBD1 matching over 9 bases. The CDR3 contains 14 residues. Looked up from germline, CDR1 is MNHNS and CDR2 is SASEGT. The junction had 9 bases not matched to a gene; V was cut back by 7 bases and J by 7 bases. The CDR3 coding sequence is TGTGCCAGCATGAGAGTACAGGGGGCGAATACGCAGTATTTT. It specifies CASMRVQGANTQYF.